Sequencing of this TCR beta chain was carried out in a study of CD8+ T cells in alopecia areata (dated by TCRdb to between 2018 and 2020). Concerning the study at large: The treated patients took part in an open-label pilot trial in which moderate-to-severe alopecia areata was treated with oral tofacitinib at 5 to 10 mg twice daily. For the treated patients, the SALT score, which quantifies what percentage of scalp surface area is affected, served as the measure of disease severity. immunoSEQ multiplex PCR using 35 Vbeta forward primers and 13 Jbeta reverse primers was used to amplify TCRbeta CDR3 regions. The RNA source kit depended on sample type: the PAXgene miRNA kit for fixed scalp, the miRNeasy kit for PBMCs, and the RNeasy kit for mouse skin. Patients on tofacitinib were biopsied at baseline and after 4 and 24 weeks of treatment, and several of the patients also had a later scalp biopsy. Scalp tissue and sorted CD4+ and CD8+ peripheral blood T cells from patchy and totalis/universalis alopecia areata patients and from healthy controls were covered by human TCRbeta sequencing. Clonality in the scalp was compared among normal scalp (n=4), patchy alopecia areata scalp (n=8), and alopecia totalis/universalis scalp (n=8). Patients stayed on tofacitinib for 6 to 18 months and then had 6 months of follow-up off drug so that delayed response and recurrence could be assessed. To study T cell clonal expansion in alopecia areata, the researchers applied high-throughput TCRbeta sequencing to both the C3H/HeJ mouse model and human patients.

Based on the germline V gene (reference sequence), the CDR1 and CDR2 sequences are GTSNPN and SVGIG. V loses 0 bases of germline sequence and J loses 4 bases, and the interval between the two ends is 20 bases. From the cysteine through the phenylalanine, the CDR3 covers 17 amino acids. Solely the CDR3 DNA is kept, with 51 bases framed from the first base. Turning to this clone: This receptor's antigen is unknown. Base qualities are not provided; no much larger clone lies one nucleotide away.

The method was the immunoSEQ multiplex PCR assay. For TCR sequencing, RNA was extracted from every sample and reverse transcribed into cDNA to serve as template. SuperScript III was used for first-strand cDNA synthesis, primed with a 2:1 mix of oligo-dT and random hexamers. Amplification bias was assessed with a synthetic immune receptor repertoire, and residual bias was removed computationally. Turning to the authors' computational methods: Raw reads were preprocessed to remove errors, and CDR3 was defined according to IMGT conventions as the region from the conserved cysteine to phenylalanine. Clonality was computed as 1 minus the Shannon entropy, with the entropy normalized by log2 of the number of productive unique TCRs. CD4 or CD8 identity of scalp clones was inferred by cross-referencing scalp TCRbeta sequences with sorted blood CD4 and CD8 repertoires. The immuneACCESS repertoire file appears here via TCRdb, limited to in-frame rearrangements. These files lack a portion of the clones; in checked studies, under half of the deficit traces to unresolved V genes, and the cause of the others is not known. V and J calls and clone size are given by that table; D and trimming were obtained from the DNA. This sample is represented by roughly 200,000 clones; roughly 64% of them were singletons. The top ten clonotypes cover roughly 12% of the sample.

The sample's time point, from its label and the paper: roughly 26 weeks on oral tofacitinib. The treatment or condition label on this specimen signifies: oral pan-JAK inhibitor, 5-10 mg twice daily. Lesional scalp punch biopsies and peripheral blood were collected from alopecia areata patients. PBMCs were separated by density centrifugation and stained for CD3, CD4 and CD8, after which CD4+ and CD8+ T cells were sorted on a FACSAria. What the study reported, not specific to this receptor: Scalp TCR repertoire analysis is complicated because resident alphabeta T cells in normal human skin are also sequenced, whereas mouse skin is dominated by gammadelta T cells. Because the treated cohort was small and included a single nonresponder, larger studies are needed to assess links between baseline CD8+ expansion and response. Compared with normal scalp, lesional scalp, particularly in alopecia totalis/universalis, had higher clonality and more expanded CD8+ clones, which suggests antigenic drive. TCR sequences shared between patients were less clear than in mice, possibly partly because of HLA diversity in the patient population. Tofacitinib significantly decreased scalp clonality and the number of expanded CD8+ clones among the top 100 scalp clones. Many expanded lesional clones persisted in scalp and blood during tofacitinib treatment, which may partly explain relapse after stopping treatment.

Sample: CD8+ T cells sorted from blood, taken at week 24, from a patient treated with tofacitinib. The chain is made from TRBV30 and TRBJ2-3; the D match is possibly TRBD1 or TRBD2, with 6 bases aligned in each. The receptor's source is a human donor with alopecia areata. The CDR3 loop reads CAWSVLYTGRRADTQYF. The nucleotides read TGTGCCTGGAGTGTTCTTTATACAGGGAGGAGGGCAGATACGCAGTATTTT.